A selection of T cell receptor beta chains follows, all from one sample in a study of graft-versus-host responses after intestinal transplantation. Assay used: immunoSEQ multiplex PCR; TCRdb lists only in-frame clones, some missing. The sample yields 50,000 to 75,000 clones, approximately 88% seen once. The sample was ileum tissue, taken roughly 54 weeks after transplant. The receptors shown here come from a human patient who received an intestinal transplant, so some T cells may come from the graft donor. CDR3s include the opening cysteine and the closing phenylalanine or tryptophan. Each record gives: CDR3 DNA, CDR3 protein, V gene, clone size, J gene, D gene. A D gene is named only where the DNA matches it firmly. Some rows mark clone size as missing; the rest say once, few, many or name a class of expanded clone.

TGTGCCAGCAGCTTAGGGTCGGGGGGCCCAGATACGCAGTATTTT | CASSLGSGGPDTQYF | TRBV13 | . | TRBJ2-3 | .
TGCGCCAGCAGCCAAGTCCACCGGGGAGATGAAAAACTGTTTTTT | CASSQVHRGDEKLFF | TRBV4-1 | . | TRBJ1-4 | .
TGTGCCAGTAGTATAGATGGGGGTAGCGGCCAGCCCCAGCATTTT | CASSIDGGSGQPQHF | TRBV19 | . | TRBJ1-5 | .
TGTGCCAGCAGCGCCCAAGGGTGGACACATAAGAACACTGAAGCTTTCTTT | CASSAQGWTHKNTEAFF | TRBV7-6 | . | TRBJ1-1 | .
TGTGCCAGCAGCCGATTGGAGGGATCGGGGCAGTTCTTC | CASSRLEGSGQFF | TRBV5-6 | . | TRBJ2-1 | .
TGCGCCAGCAGCCAAACCAAAAACATTCAGTACTTC | CASSQTKNIQYF | TRBV4-1 | . | TRBJ2-4 | .
TGCAGCGTTGAGCGGGGGGAGGAGACCCAGTACTTC | CSVERGEETQYF | TRBV29-1 | . | TRBJ2-5 | TRBD2
TGCGCCAGCAGCCAAGATCGCGGCGGGGGGGCCCAGTACTTC | CASSQDRGGGAQYF | TRBV4-1 | . | TRBJ2-5 | TRBD2
TGTGCCAGCAGTTATTTTCAGGGGCCCAATCAGCCCCAGCATTTT | CASSYFQGPNQPQHF | TRBV6-5 | . | TRBJ1-5 | .
TGTGCCAGCAGCCCAGCGGGGGGCCAGCTCCAGATGAACACTGAAGCTTTCTTT | CASSPAGGQLQMNTEAFF | TRBV28 | . | TRBJ1-1 | .
TGCACCAGCAGCCAGGCTAGCGGGGGGGCCGCAGATACGCAGTATTTT | CTSSQASGGAADTQYF | TRBV1 | . | TRBJ2-3 | .
TGTGCCAGCAGGGGGGGACTAGCCAAAAACATTCAGTACTTC | CASRGGLAKNIQYF | TRBV7-8 | . | TRBJ2-4 | .
TGTGCCAGCAGCTTCAGTAACCAAGAGACCCAGTACTTC | CASSFSNQETQYF | TRBV7-3 | . | TRBJ2-5 | .
TGTGCCAGCAGTGAAGCTAGGAGCTCCTACGAGCAGTACTTC | CASSEARSSYEQYF | TRBV6-1 | once | TRBJ2-7 | .
TGTGCCATCAGTGAGTATCGACCTCCCTTTTACGAGCAGTACTTC | CAISEYRPPFYEQYF | TRBV10-3 | . | TRBJ2-7 | .
TGCGCCAGCAGTGAGGGGGTCAGGTCCCCAACGGCCCACTTT | CASSEGVRSPTAHF | TRBV10-1 | . | TRBJ1-6 | .
TGTGCCAGCAGCCGGGACGGCAACACCGGGGAGCTGTTTTTT | CASSRDGNTGELFF | TRBV11-2 | . | TRBJ2-2 | .
TGTGCCAGCAGCTTAGGACAGGGGGCCCCACACAATGAGCAGTTCTTC | CASSLGQGAPHNEQFF | TRBV7-6 | once | TRBJ2-1 | TRBD1
TGTGCCAGCAGCCCTACGGGACTAGCGGGTACCAAACCCTACGAGCAGTACTTC | CASSPTGLAGTKPYEQYF | TRBV28 | . | TRBJ2-7 | TRBD2
TGTGCCAGCAGTTACTCGAGGGACAGTGTCAACACTGAAGCTTTCTTT | CASSYSRDSVNTEAFF | TRBV6-5 | . | TRBJ1-1 | TRBD1
TGCAGCGTTGTTAGGACTGGGGAGACCCAGTACTTC | CSVVRTGETQYF | TRBV29-1 | once | TRBJ2-5 | .
TGTGCCAGCTCACCACTCGGGACAGGGGGGCTGAACACTGAAGCTTTCTTT | CASSPLGTGGLNTEAFF | TRBV18 | . | TRBJ1-1 | TRBD1
TGTGCCAGCAGTATAGCGGGAGAGGTCTACGAGCAGTACTTC | CASSIAGEVYEQYF | TRBV28 | . | TRBJ2-7 | TRBD2
TGTGCCAGCAGCCAAGCCGGAGAAGATACGCAGTATTTT | CASSQAGEDTQYF | TRBV14 | once | TRBJ2-3 | .
TGTGCCAGCAGCAAAGGAGGGGGCTGGGACTACAATGAGCAGTTCTTC | CASSKGGGWDYNEQFF | TRBV21-1 | . | TRBJ2-1 | .
TGTGCCAGCAGTGAAGTGAACAGGGATAATAATTCACCCCTCCACTTT | CASSEVNRDNNSPLHF | TRBV2 | . | TRBJ1-6 | .
TGCGCCAGCAGCCCGGGACCAGGGGGGCATGAGCAGTTCTTC | CASSPGPGGHEQFF | TRBV5-1 | . | TRBJ2-1 | .
TGCGCCAGCAGCCGCCTTCTCACAGGGGGCAGGGAGACCCAGTACTTC | CASSRLLTGGRETQYF | TRBV4-1 | . | TRBJ2-5 | TRBD1
TGTGCCATCTGGACAGGGTACGTGTGGGGGGAGTCCGTGGATAGCAATCAGCACCAGCATTTT | CAIWTGYVWGESVDSNQHQHF | TRBV10-3 | . | TRBJ1-5 | TRBD1
TGTGCCAGCAGCTTAATGGGGGATACTCAGCCCCAGCATTTT | CASSLMGDTQPQHF | TRBV5-4 | . | TRBJ1-5 | .
TGTGCCAGCAGTGTCAGGGTAGGGCAGCCCCAGCATTTT | CASSVRVGQPQHF | TRBV6-5 | . | TRBJ1-5 | .
TGTGCCAGCGGAGAGACAGCCTCCTACGAGCAGTACTTC | CASGETASYEQYF | TRBV2 | . | TRBJ2-7 | .
TGTGCCAGCAGCTTACTGTCCGGGACTAGCGGGAGCGAGCAGTACTTC | CASSLLSGTSGSEQYF | TRBV7-8 | . | TRBJ2-7 | TRBD2
TGTGCCAGCAGCTCAGGGGTATGGGATATGGATGGCTACACCTTC | CASSSGVWDMDGYTF | TRBV7-9 | once | TRBJ1-2 | .
TGTGCCAGCAGCTTCAGACAGCCGAACACTGAAGCTTTCTTT | CASSFRQPNTEAFF | TRBV5-6 | . | TRBJ1-1 | .
TGCGCCAGCAGCACTCAGGGGGCATACAACTACGAGCAGTACTTC | CASSTQGAYNYEQYF | TRBV5-1 | . | TRBJ2-7 | TRBD1
TGTGCCAGCAGCACGGGGACCTACAATGAGCAGTTCTTC | CASSTGTYNEQFF | TRBV9 | . | TRBJ2-1 | .
TGTGCCAGCAGCTTAGAGGCGGGTAGCTCCTACAATGAGCAGTTCTTC | CASSLEAGSSYNEQFF | TRBV7-8 | . | TRBJ2-1 | .
TGTGCCAGCAGTTTGCACAGAGGGCTTTACACCGGGGAGCTGTTTTTT | CASSLHRGLYTGELFF | TRBV27 | . | TRBJ2-2 | .
TGTGCCAGCAGAGGTGGCGGGGGGGAGACCCAGTACTTC | CASRGGGGETQYF | TRBV13 | . | TRBJ2-5 | TRBD2
TGTGCCAGCAGCTTACACAGCGACAGGGGGTTAGGCTACAATGAGCAGTTCTTC | CASSLHSDRGLGYNEQFF | TRBV7-9 | once | TRBJ2-1 | TRBD1
TGTGCCAGCAGCTTCGGTCAGGCTAATTCACCCCTCCACTTT | CASSFGQANSPLHF | TRBV5-5 | . | TRBJ1-6 | .
TGCGCCAGCAGCTGGGACAGAGAAGCAGATACGCAGTATTTT | CASSWDREADTQYF | TRBV5-1 | . | TRBJ2-3 | TRBD1